This T cell receptor (beta chain) was documented in a study of blood T cell repertoires in COVID-19. Study processing details: Scientists estimated how many nucleated cells there were by amplifying reference gene primers. Here immunoSEQ multiplex PCR was the method, and the copy in TCRdb shows in-frame clones only, minus some. V and J calls plus clone size are reproduced from that table; the DNA served to infer D and trimming. The table includes over 50,000 clones, around four fifths detected once. V was clipped by 7 bases and J by 0 bases, with 22 bases between them. This CDR3 has 19 amino acids. CDR1 is MDHEN, CDR2 SYDVKM, per germline.

Sequenced input: peripheral blood. The TCR was taken from an older man with acute or convalescent COVID-19. The rearrangement joins TRBV28 to TRBJ2-6, with D possibly TRBD2 on 6 matching bases. CDR3 loop: CASTSLPGRRGSGANVLTF. The CDR3 region has the DNA TGTGCCAGCACCTCCCTACCCGGCAGGAGGGGCTCTGGGGCCAACGTCCTGACTTTC.